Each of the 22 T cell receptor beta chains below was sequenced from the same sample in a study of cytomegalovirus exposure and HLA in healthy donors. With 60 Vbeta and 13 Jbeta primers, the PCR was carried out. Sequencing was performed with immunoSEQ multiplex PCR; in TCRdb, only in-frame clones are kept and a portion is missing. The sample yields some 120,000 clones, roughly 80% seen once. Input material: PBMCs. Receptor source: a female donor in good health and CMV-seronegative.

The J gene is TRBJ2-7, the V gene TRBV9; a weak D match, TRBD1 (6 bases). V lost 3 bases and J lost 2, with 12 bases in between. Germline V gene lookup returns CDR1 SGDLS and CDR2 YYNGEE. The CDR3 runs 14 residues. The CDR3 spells CASSGTENTYEQYF. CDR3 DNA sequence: TGTGCCAGCAGCGGGACAGAAAACACCTACGAGCAGTACTTC.

CDR3 in DNA: TGCGCCAGCAGCTTGCAGGGGGCCCCTTCTAATGAGCAGTTCTTC. Its translation is CASSLQGAPSNEQFF. The chain recombines TRBV5-1 with TRBJ2-1; 8 bases match TRBD1. This CDR3 contains 15 residues. J gave up 7 bases and V 1 base, and 7 bases lay outside the gene matches. Germline assignment: CDR1 SGHRS and CDR2 YFSETQ.

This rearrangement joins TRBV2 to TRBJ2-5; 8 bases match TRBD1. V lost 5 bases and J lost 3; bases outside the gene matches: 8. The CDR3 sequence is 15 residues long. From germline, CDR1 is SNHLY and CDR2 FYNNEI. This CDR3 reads CASSPRGLSKETQYF. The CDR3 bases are TGTGCCAGCAGTCCCAGGGGGCTGAGTAAAGAGACCCAGTACTTC.

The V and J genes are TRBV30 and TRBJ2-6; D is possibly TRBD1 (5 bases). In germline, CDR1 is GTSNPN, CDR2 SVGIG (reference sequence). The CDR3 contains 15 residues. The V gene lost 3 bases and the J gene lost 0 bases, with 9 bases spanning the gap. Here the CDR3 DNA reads TGTGCCTGGAGACGACAGATCTCTGGGGCCAACGTCCTGACTTTC. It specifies CAWRRQISGANVLTF.

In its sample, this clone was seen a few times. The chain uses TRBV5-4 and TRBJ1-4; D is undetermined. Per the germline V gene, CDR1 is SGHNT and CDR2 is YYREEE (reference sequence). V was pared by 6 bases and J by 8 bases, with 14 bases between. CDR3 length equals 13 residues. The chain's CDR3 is CASILRVREKLFF. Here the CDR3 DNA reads TGTGCCAGCATCCTGAGGGTAAGGGAAAAACTGTTTTTT.

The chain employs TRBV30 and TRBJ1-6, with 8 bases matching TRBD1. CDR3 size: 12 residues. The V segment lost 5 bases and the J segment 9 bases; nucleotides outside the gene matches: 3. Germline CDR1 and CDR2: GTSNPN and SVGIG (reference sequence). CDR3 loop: CAWDRGGSPLHF. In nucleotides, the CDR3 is TGTGCCTGGGACAGGGGAGGTTCACCCCTCCACTTT.

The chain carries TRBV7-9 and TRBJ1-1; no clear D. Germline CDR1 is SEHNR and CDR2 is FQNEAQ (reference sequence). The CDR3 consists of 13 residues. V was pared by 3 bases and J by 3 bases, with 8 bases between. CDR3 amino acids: CASSFGRDTEAFF. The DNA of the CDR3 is TGTGCCAGCAGCTTCGGGAGGGACACTGAAGCTTTCTTT.

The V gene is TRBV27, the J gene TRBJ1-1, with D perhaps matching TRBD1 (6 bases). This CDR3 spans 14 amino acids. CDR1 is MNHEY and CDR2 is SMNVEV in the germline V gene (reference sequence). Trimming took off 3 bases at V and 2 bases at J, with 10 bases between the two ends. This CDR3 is CASSFLDRNTEAFF. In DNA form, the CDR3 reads TGTGCCAGCAGTTTCTTGGACAGAAACACTGAAGCTTTCTTT.

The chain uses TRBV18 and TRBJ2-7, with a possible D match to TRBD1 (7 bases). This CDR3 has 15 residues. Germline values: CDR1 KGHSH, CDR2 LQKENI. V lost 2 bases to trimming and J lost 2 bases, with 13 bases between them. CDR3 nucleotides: TGTGCCAGCTCACCAGGGGGGACAGACACCTACGAGCAGTACTTC. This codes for CASSPGGTDTYEQYF. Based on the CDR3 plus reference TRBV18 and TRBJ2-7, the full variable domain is NAGVMQNPRHLVRRRGQEARLRCSPMKGHSHVYWYRQLPEEGLKFMVYLQKENIIDESGMPKERFSAEFPKEGPSILRIQQVVRGDSAAYFCASSPGGTDTYEQYFGPGTRLTVT.

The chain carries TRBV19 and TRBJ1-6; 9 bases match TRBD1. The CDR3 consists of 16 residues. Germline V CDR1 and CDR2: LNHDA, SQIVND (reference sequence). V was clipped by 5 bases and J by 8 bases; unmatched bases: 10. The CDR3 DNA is TGTGCCAGTAGTCCGGGACAGGGAAGTATGGATTCACCCCTCCACTTT. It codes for CASSPGQGSMDSPLHF.

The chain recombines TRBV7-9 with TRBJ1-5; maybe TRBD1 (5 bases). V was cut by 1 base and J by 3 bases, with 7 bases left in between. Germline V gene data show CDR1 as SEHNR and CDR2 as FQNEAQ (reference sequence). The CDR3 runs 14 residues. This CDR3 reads CASSLGQLNQPQHF. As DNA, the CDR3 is TGTGCCAGCAGCTTAGGACAGCTCAATCAGCCCCAGCATTTT.

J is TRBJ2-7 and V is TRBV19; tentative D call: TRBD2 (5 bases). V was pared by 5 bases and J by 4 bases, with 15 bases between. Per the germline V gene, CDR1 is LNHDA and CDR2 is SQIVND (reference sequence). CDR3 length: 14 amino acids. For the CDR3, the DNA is TGTGCCAGTAGTCGGACTGCTGGCCCTTACGAGCAGTACTTC. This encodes CASSRTAGPYEQYF.

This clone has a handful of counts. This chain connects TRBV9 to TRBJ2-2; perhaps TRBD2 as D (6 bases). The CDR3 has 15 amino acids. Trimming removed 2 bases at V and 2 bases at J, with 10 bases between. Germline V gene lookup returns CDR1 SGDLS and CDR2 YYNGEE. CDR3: CASSVWGGNTGELFF. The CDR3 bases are TGTGCCAGCAGCGTGTGGGGAGGTAACACCGGGGAGCTGTTTTTT.

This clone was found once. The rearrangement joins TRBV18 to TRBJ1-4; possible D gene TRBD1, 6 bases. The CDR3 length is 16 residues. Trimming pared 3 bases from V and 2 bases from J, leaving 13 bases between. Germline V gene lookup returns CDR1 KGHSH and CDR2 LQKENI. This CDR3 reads CASSPTRQDTNEKLFF. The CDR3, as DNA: TGTGCCAGCTCACCGACAAGACAGGACACTAATGAAAAACTGTTTTTT.

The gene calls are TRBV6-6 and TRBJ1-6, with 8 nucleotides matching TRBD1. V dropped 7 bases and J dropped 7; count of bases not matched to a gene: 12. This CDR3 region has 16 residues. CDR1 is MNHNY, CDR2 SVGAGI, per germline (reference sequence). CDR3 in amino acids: CASKTGQAGGNSPLHF. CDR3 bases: TGTGCCAGCAAAACGGGACAGGCCGGGGGGAATTCACCCCTCCACTTT.

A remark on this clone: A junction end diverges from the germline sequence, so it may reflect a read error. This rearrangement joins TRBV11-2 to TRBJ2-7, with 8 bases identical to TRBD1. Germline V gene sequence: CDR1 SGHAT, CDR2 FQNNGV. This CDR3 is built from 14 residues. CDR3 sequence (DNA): TGTGCCAGCAGCTCCTCAGGGGGCTCCCACGAGCAGTACTTC. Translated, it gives CASSSSGGSHEQYF.

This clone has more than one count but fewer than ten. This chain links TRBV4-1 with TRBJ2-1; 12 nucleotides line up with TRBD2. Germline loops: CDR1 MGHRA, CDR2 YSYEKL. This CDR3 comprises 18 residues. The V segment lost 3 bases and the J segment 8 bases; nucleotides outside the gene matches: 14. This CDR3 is CASSHPTSGLAGGDEQFF. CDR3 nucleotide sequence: TGCGCCAGCAGCCACCCTACCAGCGGGCTAGCGGGGGGGGATGAGCAGTTCTTC.

The CDR3 is CASTGTATGELFF. DNA for the CDR3: TGTGCCAGCACGGGGACAGCCACCGGGGAGCTGTTTTTT. This chain links TRBV25-1 with TRBJ2-2; 7 bases fit TRBD1. V shed 7 bases and J 4 bases; nucleotides not matched to a gene: 3. This CDR3 has 13 amino acids. Per the germline V gene, CDR1 is MGHDK and CDR2 is SYGVNS.

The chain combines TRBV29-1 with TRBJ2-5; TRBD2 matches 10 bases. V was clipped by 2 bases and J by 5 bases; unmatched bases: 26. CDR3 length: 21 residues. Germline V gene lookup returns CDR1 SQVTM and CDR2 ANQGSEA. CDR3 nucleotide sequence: TGCAGCGTTGAAAGGAGGCAGGGCCCCCAGCCGGGACTAGCGTCGTGGGAGACCCAGTACTTC. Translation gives CSVERRQGPQPGLASWETQYF.

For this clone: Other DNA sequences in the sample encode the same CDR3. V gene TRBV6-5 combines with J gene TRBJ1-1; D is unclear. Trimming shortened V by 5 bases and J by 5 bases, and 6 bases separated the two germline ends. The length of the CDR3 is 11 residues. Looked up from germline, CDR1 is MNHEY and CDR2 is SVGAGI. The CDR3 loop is CASSRDTEAFF. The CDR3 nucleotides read TGTGCCAGCAGTCGGGATACTGAAGCTTTCTTT.

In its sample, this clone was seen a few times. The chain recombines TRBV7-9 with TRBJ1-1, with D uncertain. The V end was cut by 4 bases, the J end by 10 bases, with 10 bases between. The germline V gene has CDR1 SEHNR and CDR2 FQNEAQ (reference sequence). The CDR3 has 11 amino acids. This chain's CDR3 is CASSYPEGAFF. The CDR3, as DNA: TGTGCCAGCAGCTATCCAGAGGGAGCTTTCTTT.

As DNA, the CDR3 is TGTGCCAGTAGTATCATGGCAGGGTCTAGCACAGATACGCAGTATTTT. It specifies CASSIMAGSSTDTQYF. J is TRBJ2-3 and V is TRBV19; possible D gene TRBD1, 5 bases. The germline CDR1 and CDR2 sequences are LNHDA and SQIVND (reference sequence). Trimming took 3 bases from V and 0 from J, leaving 13 bases between them. CDR3 size: 16 residues. The variable domain in full, completed from reference TRBV19 and TRBJ2-3, reads DGGITQSPKYLFRKEGQNVTLSCEQNLNHDAMYWYRQDPGQGLRLIYYSQIVNDFQKGDIAEGYSVSREKKESFPLTVTSAQKNPTAFYLCASSIMAGSSTDTQYFGPGTRLTVL.